A single sample gave rise to the 27 T cell receptor beta chains below, sequenced in a study of shared clonotypes between healthy human individuals. The repertoire was sequenced with immunoSEQ multiplex PCR; TCRdb's copy has only in-frame clones and lacks some. The sample lists roughly 1 million clones, 70% to 80% occurring once. Material: memory CD4+ T cells sorted from blood. The subset is: CD45RA-negative fraction. The receptors originated from a man aged 18-30 years in good health.

The chain joins TRBV29-1 to TRBJ2-2; TRBD1 matches 9 bases. V lost 7 bases, J lost 1 base, and 7 bases stayed unmatched. Germline loops: CDR1 SQVTM, CDR2 ANQGSEA. The CDR3 totals 15 residues. The CDR3 sequence is CSARQGVKNTGELFF. The CDR3 DNA is TGCAGCGCCCGACAGGGGGTCAAGAACACCGGGGAGCTGTTTTTT.

The J gene is TRBJ2-5, the V gene TRBV5-1, with 8 nucleotides matching TRBD1. The CDR3 is 14 residues long. CDR1 and CDR2 from the germline V gene are SGHRS and YFSETQ. Losses at the gene ends were 4 bases for V and 5 bases for J; bases not matched to a gene: 7. The CDR3 sequence is CASSPGQALETQYF. In nucleotides, the CDR3 is TGCGCCAGCAGCCCGGGACAGGCGCTGGAGACCCAGTACTTC.

In regard to this clone: Other DNA variants within this sample encode the same CDR3. The chain recombines TRBV9 with TRBJ2-1, with 10 bases matching TRBD2. Germline values: CDR1 SGDLS, CDR2 YYNGEE. With 2 bases clipped from V and 4 bases from J, the junction kept 3 bases outside the gene matches. The CDR3 loop spans 15 amino acids. CDR3 protein: CASSVTSGDYNEQFF. The CDR3, as DNA: TGTGCCAGCAGCGTTACTAGCGGGGATTACAATGAGCAGTTCTTC.

This clone showed up just once. The CDR3 sequence: CAPSGGGHPNEKLFF. The DNA of the CDR3 is TGTGCCCCAAGTGGGGGGGGACACCCCAATGAAAAACTGTTTTTT. The V and J genes are TRBV19 and TRBJ1-4, with a weak D call TRBD1 (6 bases). Trimming shortened V by 11 bases and J by 5 bases, and 21 bases separated the two germline ends. Germline V gene data show CDR1 as LNHDA and CDR2 as SQIVND (reference sequence). The CDR3 is 15 amino acids.

The V gene is TRBV5-6, the J gene TRBJ2-1, with D perhaps matching TRBD2 (6 bases). The germline CDR1 and CDR2 sequences are SGHDT and YYEEEE. This CDR3 is 14 amino acids long. Trimming removed 4 bases from V and 4 bases from J, with 12 bases in between. Here the CDR3 DNA reads TGTGCCAGCAGCAAAAATAGCGGATACAATGAGCAGTTCTTC. As protein: CASSKNSGYNEQFF.

The V and J genes are TRBV19 and TRBJ1-5; perhaps TRBD1 as D (6 bases). Germline loops: CDR1 LNHDA, CDR2 SQIVND (reference sequence). The CDR3 extends over 14 amino acids. V lost 6 bases and J 5 bases, leaving 14 bases between the germline ends. For the CDR3, the DNA is TGTGCCAGTAGGACAGGTTGGGGGCATCAGCCCCAGCATTTT. Translated: CASRTGWGHQPQHF.

This chain connects TRBV2 to TRBJ1-5, with TRBD1 as a possible D gene (5 bases). This CDR3 is built from 14 residues. Per the germline V gene, CDR1 is SNHLY and CDR2 is FYNNEI. V lost 3 bases, J lost 6 bases, and 12 bases lay in between. CDR3 in amino acids: CASSDGDGGQPQHF. CDR3 DNA sequence: TGTGCCAGCAGTGACGGGGACGGAGGTCAGCCCCAGCATTTT. Full variable domain (outside the CDR3, taken from reference TRBV2 and TRBJ1-5): EPEVTQTPSHQVTQMGQEVILRCVPISNHLYFYWYRQILGQKVEFLVSFYNNEISEKSEIFDDQFSVERPDGSNFTLKIRSTKLEDSAMYFCASSDGDGGQPQHFGDGTRLSIL.

This clone was picked up one time. The chain carries TRBV5-6 and TRBJ2-2, with 8 bases aligning to TRBD2. The V and J ends lost 6 bases and 5 bases, in that order; junction bases with no gene match: 15. The length of the CDR3 is 17 residues. Germline V lookup: CDR1 SGHDT, CDR2 YYEEEE. DNA for the CDR3: TGTGCCAGCACCGTAGCGGGATCCTCCATTAGGACCGGGGAGCTGTTTTTT. Amino acids: CASTVAGSSIRTGELFF.

The chain is built from TRBV5-3 and TRBJ2-1; 7 bases line up with TRBD2. Being an ORF, TRBV5-3 has a function that is uncertain. J lost 2 bases, V lost 2 bases, and 16 bases had no gene match. This CDR3 comprises 19 residues. The CDR3 nucleotides are TGTGCCAGAAGCTTTTTCCCGAACCCTCAGCGGGGAGCCTACAATGAGCAGTTCTTC. This sequence encodes CARSFFPNPQRGAYNEQFF.

CDR3 in DNA: TGCGCCAGCAGCAAGAAGACAGGGATGGGTGAAAAACTGTTTTTT. It encodes CASSKKTGMGEKLFF. The chain couples TRBV5-1 to TRBJ1-4, with 7 bases identical to TRBD1. Germline V gives CDR1 SGHRS, CDR2 YFSETQ. V gave up 4 bases and J gave up 7 bases; unmatched junction bases: 10. The CDR3 consists of 15 residues.

The V gene is TRBV2, the J gene TRBJ2-4; 7 nucleotides agree with TRBD1. Germline assignment: CDR1 SNHLY and CDR2 FYNNEI. Trimming took 8 bases from V and 6 from J; bases not matched to a gene: 4. The CDR3 runs 12 residues. The CDR3 loop is CASSGQRNIQYF. The CDR3 nucleotides read TGTGCCAGCTCGGGACAGCGAAACATTCAGTACTTC.

The rearrangement links TRBV14 to TRBJ2-7; no firm D call. Trimming pared 0 bases from V and 2 bases from J, leaving 17 bases between. There are 17 residues in the CDR3. Germline CDR1 is SGHDN and CDR2 is FVKESK. CDR3 DNA: TGTGCCAGCAGCCAAGATAGGTGGATTGAGACCACCTACGAGCAGTACTTC. Protein product: CASSQDRWIETTYEQYF. The complete variable domain, with remaining parts taken from reference TRBV14 and TRBJ2-7, reads EAGVTQFPSHSVIEKGQTVTLRCDPISGHDNLYWYRRVMGKEIKFLLHFVKESKQDESGMPNNRFLAERTGGTYSTLKVQPAELEDSGVYFCASSQDRWIETTYEQYFGPGTRLTVT.

About this clone itself: A single base is all that separates this from a far larger clone, so a read error is likely. V is TRBV5-4 and J is TRBJ1-2; D might be TRBD1 (5 bases). This CDR3 region has 14 residues. The V gene's germline CDR1 is SGHNT and CDR2 YYREEE (reference sequence). CDR3 residues: CASGLDGQGYSYTF. Here the CDR3 DNA reads TGTGCCAGCGGCTTGGACGGGCAGGGTTATTCCTACACCTTC.

This clone has only a few counts. In nucleotides, the CDR3 is TGTGCCACCAGCAGAGATGGAGCAGACACCGGGGAGCTGTTTTTT. Translated: CATSRDGADTGELFF. This chain joins TRBV15 and TRBJ2-2; no clear D gene. Germline V gene lookup returns CDR1 LNHNV and CDR2 YYDKDF (reference sequence). The CDR3 contains 15 residues. V gave up 0 bases and J gave up 3 bases, with 8 bases separating them.

This chain connects TRBV5-6 to TRBJ2-7; 10 bases fit TRBD2. Germline assignment: CDR1 SGHDT and CDR2 YYEEEE. The CDR3 totals 16 residues. J was trimmed by 2 bases and V by 5 bases; bases with no gene match: 10. The CDR3 DNA sequence: TGTGCCAGCAGGCCCGGACTAGCGGAACCCCCCTACGAGCAGTACTTC. Translated: CASRPGLAEPPYEQYF.

The V and J genes are TRBV10-3 and TRBJ2-5, with D possibly being TRBD1 (6 bases). The CDR3 loop spans 12 amino acids. The V gene lost 5 bases and the J gene lost 2 bases, with 6 bases spanning the gap. Per germline, CDR1 ENHRY and CDR2 SYGVKD. CDR3 sequence reads: CAISRGQETQYF. The CDR3 DNA reads TGTGCCATCAGTAGGGGGCAAGAGACCCAGTACTTC.

V gene TRBV18 combines with J gene TRBJ1-4; TRBD1 matches at 8 bases. CDR1 and CDR2 (germline): KGHSH, LQKENI. The CDR3 contains 15 residues. V gave up 3 bases and J gave up 6 bases; unmatched junction bases: 6. The DNA for the CDR3 is TGTGCCAGCTCACCCCGGACAGGGCCGGATGAAAAACTGTTTTTT. It specifies CASSPRTGPDEKLFF.

The gene calls are TRBV9 and TRBJ2-3; 9 bases fit TRBD2. CDR1 and CDR2 from the germline V gene are SGDLS and YYNGEE. The CDR3 is made up of 15 amino acids. Trimming at V came to 4 bases and at J to 6 bases, leaving 9 bases not matched to a gene. This CDR3 is CASSPRASGMDTQYF. CDR3 sequence (DNA): TGTGCCAGCAGCCCGAGGGCTAGCGGGATGGATACGCAGTATTTT.

In this sample, this clone turned up many times. This chain joins TRBV4-3 and TRBJ2-2, with a tentative D call TRBD2 (5 bases). V was cut by 0 bases and J by 7 bases, with 12 bases left in between. Looked up from germline, CDR1 is LGHNA and CDR2 is YSLEER. CDR3 length: 15 residues. The CDR3 nucleotides read TGCGCCAGCAGCCAAGATACGGGATTTGTCGGGGAGCTGTTTTTT. This codes for CASSQDTGFVGELFF.

This chain uses TRBV19 with TRBJ2-1; tentative D call: TRBD2 (6 bases). The germline V gene encodes CDR1 LNHDA and CDR2 SQIVND (reference sequence). CDR3 length: 15 amino acids. Trimming stripped 7 bases from V and 8 bases from J, with 21 bases between. The CDR3 nucleotides read TGTGCCAGTACCCCTGGTAGCGGTTCTTCCCATGAGCAGTTCTTC. As protein: CASTPGSGSSHEQFF.

This chain uses TRBV6-1 with TRBJ1-2; the D gene is possibly TRBD1 (6 bases). The CDR3 has 14 residues. V gave up 2 bases and J gave up 8 bases, with 15 bases separating them. Germline assignment: CDR1 MNHNS and CDR2 SASEGT. In nucleotides, the CDR3 is TGTGCCAGCAGTGAACATGGCGGGGGGCAAGGCTACACCTTC. As protein: CASSEHGGGQGYTF.

This chain links TRBV5-6 with TRBJ2-7; TRBD2 matches at 10 bases. In germline, CDR1 is SGHDT, CDR2 YYEEEE. The CDR3 runs 15 residues. With V trimmed by 4 bases and J by 3 bases, 7 bases remained unmatched. Here the CDR3 reads CASSRLAGEVYEQYF. CDR3 sequence (DNA): TGTGCCAGCAGCCGCCTAGCGGGAGAGGTCTACGAGCAGTACTTC.

The chain couples TRBV5-5 to TRBJ2-1; D gene uncertain. The CDR3 has 15 amino acids. Trimming took 4 bases from V and 3 from J, leaving 14 bases between them. CDR1 is SGHKS and CDR2 is YYEKEE in the germline V gene (reference sequence). Written as DNA, the CDR3 is TGTGCCAGCAGCCGCCTAGAGTCGGACTACAATGAGCAGTTCTTC. Translated, it gives CASSRLESDYNEQFF.

The rearrangement joins TRBV5-1 to TRBJ2-1; TRBD2 matches 7 bases. The trim removed 4 bases at V and 7 bases at J, leaving 14 bases unmatched. Looked up from germline, CDR1 is SGHRS and CDR2 is YFSETQ. The CDR3 covers 16 residues. The CDR3 bases are TGCGCCAGCAGCCCTTCCGGGGGAGGGCGGTTAAATGAGCAGTTCTTC. It is translated as CASSPSGGGRLNEQFF.

The rearrangement joins TRBV9 to TRBJ2-1, with a possible D match to TRBD1 (5 bases). The CDR3 runs to 17 residues. Germline V gives CDR1 SGDLS, CDR2 YYNGEE. Between the trimmed V and J ends, which lost 0 bases and 0 bases, there was a span of 13 bases. CDR3 protein: CASSVDRRASSYNEQFF. For the CDR3, the DNA is TGTGCCAGCAGCGTAGATCGCAGGGCCAGCTCCTACAATGAGCAGTTCTTC.

V gene TRBV5-6 combines with J gene TRBJ1-4, with unresolved D. The CDR3 length is 16 residues. Germline values: CDR1 SGHDT, CDR2 YYEEEE. V was trimmed by 4 bases and J by 8 bases, leaving 21 bases between them. CDR3 in DNA: TGTGCCAGCAGCCGTAGAACAGAGAGGATAGGAGAAAAACTGTTTTTT. This encodes CASSRRTERIGEKLFF.

This clone occurred many times. The chain uses TRBV7-8 and TRBJ2-1, with TRBD2 matching 8 bases. Germline V gene data show CDR1 as SGHVS and CDR2 as FQNEAQ. The CDR3 totals 15 residues. J lost 7 bases, V lost 2 bases, and 7 bases had no gene match. CDR3 in DNA: TGTGCCAGCAGCTTAATGGCGGGAGGCGGTAATGAGCAGTTCTTC. It translates to CASSLMAGGGNEQFF.